This TCR beta chain was found in a study of vaccination effects on CD4 cells after COVID-19. Study findings and constraints: Within healthy vaccinees, only 1 of 255 vaccine-induced clones displayed cross-reactivity with common cold coronaviruses.

Trimming pared 6 bases from V and 2 bases from J, leaving 10 bases between. This CDR3 is 13 amino acids long. This clone was seen a few times. Its target is unknown. Sequencing followed a ViraFEST assay step that expanded antigen-specific CD4+ T cells with viral peptide pools. A 10-day culture period preceded the isolation of CD4+ T cells. It was two doses of either the BNT162b2 or mRNA-1273 vaccine that participants received. Method: immunoSEQ multiplex PCR; TCRdb's copy keeps in-frame clones and lacks some. The profile shows tens of thousands of clones, approximately 70% of them singletons. This TCR was recovered from a human donor who received a COVID-19 vaccine. The source was CD4+ T cells from PBMCs cultured with HCoV-NL63 spike peptides, collected after COVID-19 vaccination. The rearrangement uses TRBV12-3 or TRBV12-4 and TRBJ1-2; no reliable D call. The CDR3 nucleotides read TGTGCCAGCAGCCCGGACGGAAACTATGGCTACACCTTC. This translates into CASSPDGNYGYTF.